This TCR beta chain stems from a study of blood T cell repertoires in COVID-19. Study at large: The United States, Italy and Spain supplied acute and convalescent COVID-19 samples. Sources were T cells, B-cell-depleted T cells, or PBMCs; the material itself was cDNA or gDNA.

The authors' processing: Quantification of nucleated cells was approximated via reference gene primer amplification. TCRdb's table, derived via immunoSEQ multiplex PCR, lists solely in-frame clones and lacks some. For V, J and clone size, that table is used; D and trimming come from the DNA. This table has 250,000 to 350,000 clones, about nine tenths appearing once. The ends were cut back, 1 base at V and 6 bases at J, with 16 bases in the middle. The CDR3 has 16 amino acids. Germline CDR1 reads LNHDA; CDR2 reads SQIVND (reference sequence). The J gene is TRBJ2-1, the V gene TRBV19; possibly TRBD2 for D (5 bases). Sequencing used peripheral blood. This receptor was obtained from a woman aged 55-75 years with acute or convalescent COVID-19. CDR3 amino acids: CASSIGLGLAFNEQFF. The CDR3 DNA reads as TGTGCCAGTAGTATAGGCCTTGGGTTAGCGTTCAATGAGCAGTTCTTC.